This TCR beta chain appears in the sequencing data of a study of long-term antiretroviral therapy in people with HIV. Trimming cost V 0 bases and J 5 bases, with 9 bases left between them. Germline V gives CDR1 SGHRS, CDR2 YFSETQ. This CDR3 region has 15 residues. Survey level was the resolution at which the v3.0 immunoSEQ assay ran. Produced via immunoSEQ multiplex PCR; TCRdb's table is partial and in-frame only. This table holds roughly 18,000 clones, 90% to 95% found once. The clonotype was recovered from a man aged 45-65 years with HIV. This chain uses TRBV5-1 with TRBJ1-6; no definite D call. Sequenced material: unsorted PBMCs, taken 3 years after starting antiretroviral therapy. This CDR3 is CASSLATVDNSPLHF. The CDR3 nucleotides are TGCGCCAGCAGCTTGGCGACGGTAGATAATTCACCCCTCCACTTT.